This passage covers 4 T cell receptor beta chains from one sample sequenced in a study of blood T cells in healthy people across ages. A second about 7 to 11 cycle PCR used barcoded and J-beta primers. A single record per CDR3 protein comes from TCRdb applying MiXCR to the 5' RACE reads. The table lists 850,000 to 1,000,000 distinct CDR3 sequences, roughly 47% of them singletons. The sequencing input was blood. These receptors came from a woman between 55 and 75 years old in good health.

In this sample, this clonotype turned up a few times. The genes are TRBV20-1 and TRBJ1-5; a weak D match, TRBD1 (5 bases). V lost 3 bases and J lost 7, with 10 bases in between. Germline V gene data show CDR1 as DFQATT and CDR2 as SNEGSKA (reference sequence). This CDR3 is built from 12 residues. CDR3 bases: TGCAGTGCTAGGGCCGGGGGGCAGCCCCAGCATTTT. Translating gives CSARAGGQPQHF.

This chain connects TRBV5-1 to TRBJ2-1; no clear D gene. Trimming stripped 4 bases from V and 0 bases from J, with 14 bases between. The CDR3 totals 16 residues. Per germline, CDR1 SGHRS and CDR2 YFSETQ. The DNA of the CDR3 is TGCGCCAGCAGCCCACTTCGGGTTAGCTCCTACAATGAGCAGTTCTTC. This gives the protein CASSPLRVSSYNEQFF. Looking up the rest from reference TRBV5-1 and TRBJ2-1 gives the full variable domain: KAGVTQTPRYLIKTRGQQVTLSCSPISGHRSVSWYQQTPGQGLQFLFEYFSETQRNKGNFPGRFSGRQFSNSRSEMNVSTLELGDSALYLCASSPLRVSSYNEQFFGPGTRLTVL.

With respect to this clonotype: The junction departs from germline at one end; a sequencing error may be responsible. The chain recombines TRBV7-9 with TRBJ2-1; D tentatively fits TRBD1 or TRBD2 (5 bases each). The CDR3 covers 17 residues. From germline, CDR1 is SEHNR and CDR2 FQNEAQ (reference sequence). The CDR3 loop reads CASSIDDGRGSNNEQFF. For the CDR3, the DNA is TGTGCCAGCAGCATAGACGACGGCCGGGGCTCCAACAATGAGCAGTTCTTC. The whole variable domain, filled in from reference TRBV7-9 and TRBJ2-1, reads DTGVSQNPRHKITKRGQNVTFRCDPISEHNRLYWYRQTLGQGPEFLTYFQNEAQLEKSRLLSDRFSAERPKGSFSTLEIQRTEQGDSAMYLCASSIDDGRGSNNEQFFGPGTRLTVL.

The genes are TRBV29-1 and TRBJ1-2; the match to TRBD1 covers 7 bases. This CDR3 region has 13 residues. Per the germline V gene, CDR1 is SQVTM and CDR2 is ANQGSEA. V gave up 7 bases and J gave up 1 base; unmatched junction bases: 6. This chain's CDR3 is CSGTTGDNYGYTF. CDR3 sequence (DNA): TGCAGCGGGACCACAGGGGATAACTATGGCTACACCTTC.